The clone carrying this T cell receptor beta chain occurred many times. The data belong to a study of Graves' ophthalmopathy and Graves' hyperthyroidism. The germline CDR1 and CDR2 sequences are MDHEN and SYDVKM. The trim removed 6 bases at V and 2 bases at J, leaving 11 bases unmatched. The CDR3 runs 16 residues. As the template, RNA transcripts were used to amplify TCR beta CDR3 regions. HTBI primers served in a first-round RT-PCR, which a second-round multiplex PCR followed. TCRdb ran MiXCR on the multiplex PCR reads and lists one entry per CDR3 protein. Altogether fewer than 650,000 distinct CDR3 sequences are present, about a fifth being singletons, with the ten largest covering more than 5.5%.

This chain joins TRBV28 and TRBJ2-7, with 9 bases matching TRBD1. The sequence derives from a woman aged 18-29 years with stable Graves' hyperthyroidism. Some clones in this sample may be carry-over from other donors' samples. Source material: peripheral blood. The CDR3, as DNA: TGTGCCAGCAGGGCTAGTTCCGGGACAGGGCCCTACGAGCAGTACTTC. This sequence encodes CASRASSGTGPYEQYF. Together with reference TRBV28 and TRBJ2-7, the CDR3 gives the full variable domain: DVKVTQSSRYLVKRTGEKVFLECVQDMDHENMFWYRQDPGLGLRLIYFSYDVKMKEKGDIPEGYSVSREKKERFSLILESASTNQTSMYLCASRASSGTGPYEQYFGPGTRLTVT.